This T cell receptor beta chain was sequenced during a study of post-analysis software for immune sequencing data. Notes on the study in general: Four to six TRBV segments were more frequent in patients than controls; TRBV5-6, TRBV5-1 and TRBV20-1 belonged to this group. Relative to controls, patients with multiple sclerosis showed significantly lower normalized Chao1 diversity. Co-batched samples clustered tightly together by F measure.

Note on this clonotype: Its antigen is still unknown.

Incorporated into the TCR beta cDNA libraries were unique molecular identifiers, which served to reduce PCR and sequencing biases. Each batch of roughly 1 to 10 million T cells produced a few hundred thousand cDNA molecules. From the PCR reads, TCRdb called clonotypes with MiXCR, one entry per CDR3 protein. The data contain roughly 580,000 distinct CDR3 sequences, roughly 46% of them singletons. Germline loops: CDR1 KGHDR, CDR2 SFDVKD. The CDR3 consists of 12 residues. V shed 7 bases and J shed 9 bases, with 14 bases lying between them. The chain joins TRBV24-1 to TRBJ1-1, with TRBD1 as a possible D gene (6 bases). This TCR was recovered from a girl aged 5 to 17 with multiple sclerosis. What was sequenced was blood. The DNA for the CDR3 is TGTGCCACCAGCAATTCGGGACAACAAGCTTTCTTT. Its translation is CATSNSGQQAFF.